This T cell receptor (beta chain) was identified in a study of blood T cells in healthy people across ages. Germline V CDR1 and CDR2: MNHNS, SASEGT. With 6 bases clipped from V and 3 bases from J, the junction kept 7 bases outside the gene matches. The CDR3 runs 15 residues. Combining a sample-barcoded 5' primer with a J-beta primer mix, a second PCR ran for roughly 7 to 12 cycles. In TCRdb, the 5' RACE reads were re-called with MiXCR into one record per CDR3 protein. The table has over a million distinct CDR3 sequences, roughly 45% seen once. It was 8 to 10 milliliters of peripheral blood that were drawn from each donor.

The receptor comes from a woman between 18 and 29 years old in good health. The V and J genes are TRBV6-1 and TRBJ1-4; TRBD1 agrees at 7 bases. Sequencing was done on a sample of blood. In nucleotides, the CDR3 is TGTGCCAGCAGGTTTACAGGGGAACCTAATGAAAAACTGTTTTTT. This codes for CASRFTGEPNEKLFF.